This T cell receptor (beta chain) is drawn from a study of shared clonotypes between healthy human individuals. As regards this clone: Its antigen is as yet unknown.

Produced via immunoSEQ multiplex PCR; TCRdb's table is partial and in-frame only. This sample has 2 million to 2.5 million clones, with under 97% found just once. All donors qualified as healthy HIV-negative adults and had experienced no recent acute infections or vaccinations. General observations from the study: A few donors shared about 4.8% of their naive CD4 clonotypes.

CDR1 and CDR2 (germline): SNHLY, FYNNEI. Trimming pared 10 bases from V and 10 bases from J, leaving 14 bases between. The CDR3 consists of 11 residues. This sequence was found in a young man in good health. The chain links TRBV2 to TRBJ2-1, with D possibly being TRBD2 (5 bases). The sequencing input was naive CD4+ T cells sorted from blood. Subset in this sample: CD45RA+ positively selected. The CDR3 DNA is TGTGCCACCTTAGGGAGCCCCGAGCAGTTCTTC. Its protein product is CATLGSPEQFF.